This T cell receptor beta chain comes out of a study of cytomegalovirus exposure and HLA in healthy donors. Study overall: The roughly 130 validation repertoires used the same platform as the roughly 700 first-cohort repertoires (as reported by a later analysis). Study outcomes and limitations: Across donors, most TCRs were seen rarely, yet some public ones were widespread. The study flagged some 170 TCR beta chains as cytomegalovirus-associated. It was found in a later analysis that first-cohort TCR clusters tended to co-occur in the 90 to 150 validation repertoires.

Measured with immunoSEQ multiplex PCR; TCRdb has only the in-frame clones, and not every one. Among about 130,000 clones listed, around 90% were seen once. Concerning this clone: Its antigen is currently unknown.

This CDR3 is 16 amino acids long. Trimming at V came to 1 base and at J to 4 bases, leaving 7 bases not matched to a gene. Per the germline V gene, CDR1 is MGHRA and CDR2 is YSYEKL. This TCR came from a woman aged 18-35 years in good health and CMV-seronegative. Sequenced material: PBMCs. The chain links TRBV4-1 to TRBJ1-3, with TRBD1 matching 7 bases. CDR3 DNA: TGCGCCAGCAGCCAAGGATTACAGGGGATAGGAAACACCATATATTTT. Translation gives CASSQGLQGIGNTIYF.